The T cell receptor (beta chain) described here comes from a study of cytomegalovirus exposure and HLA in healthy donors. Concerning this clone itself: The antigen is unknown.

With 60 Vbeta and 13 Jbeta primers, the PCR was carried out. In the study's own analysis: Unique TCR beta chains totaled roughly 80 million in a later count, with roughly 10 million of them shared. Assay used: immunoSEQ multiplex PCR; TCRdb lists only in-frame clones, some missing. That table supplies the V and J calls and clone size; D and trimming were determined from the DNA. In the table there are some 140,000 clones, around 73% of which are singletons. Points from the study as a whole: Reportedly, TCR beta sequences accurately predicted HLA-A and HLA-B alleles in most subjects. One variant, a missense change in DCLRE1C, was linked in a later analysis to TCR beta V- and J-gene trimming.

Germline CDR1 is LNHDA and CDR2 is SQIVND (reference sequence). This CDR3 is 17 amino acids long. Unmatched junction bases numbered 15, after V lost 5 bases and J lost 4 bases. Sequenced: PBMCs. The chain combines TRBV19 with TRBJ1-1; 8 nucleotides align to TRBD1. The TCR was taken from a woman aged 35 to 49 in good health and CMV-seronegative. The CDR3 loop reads CASSLLRQGRWSTEAFF. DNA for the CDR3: TGTGCCAGTAGTCTATTGAGACAGGGGCGGTGGAGCACTGAAGCTTTCTTT.